The 18 T cell receptor beta chains below were found in one sample sequenced in a study of blood T cell repertoires in COVID-19. The method was immunoSEQ multiplex PCR; TCRdb's version includes in-frame clones alone and lacks a portion of them. Found here are roughly 140,000 clones, almost 80% of them singletons; the top ten hold over 7%. The material sequenced was peripheral blood. The receptor set was obtained from a man aged 50 to 59 with active or convalescent COVID-19.

The V and J genes are TRBV7-9 and TRBJ2-7; 10 bases match TRBD1. The CDR3 extends over 14 amino acids. CDR1 is SEHNR, CDR2 FQNEAQ, per germline (reference sequence). J gave up 4 bases and V 2 bases, and 2 bases lay outside the gene matches. CDR3 protein: CASSLLDRGYEQYF. CDR3 nucleotides: TGTGCCAGCAGCTTACTGGACAGGGGGTACGAGCAGTACTTC.

The chain links TRBV7-6 to TRBJ1-1; no clear D. Germline-derived CDR1 and CDR2 are SGHVS and FNYEAQ. This CDR3 comprises 12 residues. V was shortened by 5 bases and J by 0 bases, with 4 bases between the two germline ends. For the CDR3, the DNA is TGTGCCAGCAGCCACATGAACACTGAAGCTTTCTTT. Encoded protein: CASSHMNTEAFF.

In this sample, this clone turned up once. The V and J genes are TRBV6-5 and TRBJ1-5; D might be TRBD1 (5 bases). Trimming shortened V by 6 bases and J by 0 bases, and 12 bases separated the two germline ends. CDR3 length: 15 residues. The germline V gene encodes CDR1 MNHEY and CDR2 SVGAGI. CDR3 DNA: TGTGCCAGCAGCCCCACAGGAAATAGCAATCAGCCCCAGCATTTT. Its translation: CASSPTGNSNQPQHF.

The rearrangement joins TRBV15 to TRBJ2-1; the D is unclear. The CDR3 has 14 residues. Germline CDR1 reads LNHNV; CDR2 reads YYDKDF (reference sequence). Trimming left V 2 bases short and J 5 bases short, with 10 bases between. The chain's CDR3 is CATSRPPQHNEQFF. The CDR3 DNA is TGTGCCACCAGCAGACCCCCACAGCACAATGAGCAGTTCTTC.

V is TRBV5-1 and J is TRBJ1-2; TRBD1 might be the D (6 bases). CDR3 length: 16 residues. Germline V gives CDR1 SGHRS, CDR2 YFSETQ. V was shortened by 0 bases and J by 4 bases, with 16 bases between the two germline ends. The DNA of the CDR3 is TGCGCCAGCAGCTTGGGGACAGAGGAATTGGCCTATGGCTACACCTTC. It yields the protein CASSLGTEELAYGYTF. Combining the CDR3 with reference TRBV5-1 and TRBJ1-2 gives the whole variable domain KAGVTQTPRYLIKTRGQQVTLSCSPISGHRSVSWYQQTPGQGLQFLFEYFSETQRNKGNFPGRFSGRQFSNSRSEMNVSTLELGDSALYLCASSLGTEELAYGYTFGSGTRLTVV.

CDR3 loop: CASSAGTTNEKLFF. In DNA, the CDR3 is TGCGCCAGCAGCGCCGGGACAACTAATGAAAAACTGTTTTTT. The chain links TRBV5-1 to TRBJ1-4; D unresolved. Germline V CDR1 and CDR2: SGHRS, YFSETQ. V shed 4 bases and J shed 0 bases, with 7 bases lying between them. The CDR3 spans 14 residues.

This clone was picked up one time. The rearrangement uses TRBV24-1 and TRBJ1-5, with D possibly TRBD1 on 5 matching bases. Trimming took off 2 bases at V and 2 bases at J, with 9 bases between the two ends. The CDR3 is 15 amino acids. The V gene's germline CDR1 is KGHDR and CDR2 SFDVKD. The CDR3 loop is CATSDSGGGNQPQHF. DNA of the CDR3: TGTGCCACCAGTGATTCCGGGGGTGGCAATCAGCCCCAGCATTTT.

This clone occurred a few times. V is TRBV19 and J is TRBJ1-5, with TRBD1 matching over 10 bases. In germline, CDR1 is LNHDA, CDR2 SQIVND (reference sequence). This CDR3 comprises 17 residues. V dropped 5 bases and J dropped 6; count of bases not matched to a gene: 13. Here the CDR3 reads CASSARPSGTGVQPQHF. Written as DNA, the CDR3 is TGTGCCAGTAGTGCCAGACCCTCGGGGACAGGGGTTCAGCCCCAGCATTTT.

The chain carries TRBV4-2 and TRBJ1-6; TRBD1 matches at 9 bases. Germline V gives CDR1 LGHNA, CDR2 YNFKEQ. The CDR3 has 16 amino acids. J lost 7 bases, V lost 0 bases, and 4 bases had no gene match. In nucleotides, the CDR3 is TGTGCCAGCAGCCAAGATCAGGGACAGGGCAATTCACCCCTCCACTTT. This gives the protein CASSQDQGQGNSPLHF.

CDR3 amino acids: CASSIGPGMSTDTQYF. CDR3 sequence (DNA): TGTGCCAGTAGTATAGGCCCGGGGATGAGCACAGATACGCAGTATTTT. The V call is TRBV19, the J call TRBJ2-3; possibly TRBD2 for D (5 bases). The CDR3 contains 16 residues. Germline CDR1 and CDR2: LNHDA and SQIVND (reference sequence). V was trimmed by 1 base and J by 0 bases, leaving 11 bases between them.

J is TRBJ2-5 and V is TRBV11-2; D gene uncertain. The CDR3 covers 15 residues. V gave up 1 base and J gave up 1 base, with 10 bases separating them. Germline-derived CDR1 and CDR2 are SGHAT and FQNNGV. The CDR3 spells CASSLVVRFQETQYF. The CDR3 DNA reads as TGTGCCAGCAGCTTAGTTGTGCGCTTCCAAGAGACCCAGTACTTC. The full variable domain, in which reference TRBV11-2 and TRBJ2-5 provide the parts outside the CDR3, is EAGVAQSPRYKIIEKRQSVAFWCNPISGHATLYWYQQILGQGPKLLIQFQNNGVVDDSQLPKDRFSAERLKGVDSTLKIQPAKLEDSAVYLCASSLVVRFQETQYFGPGTRLLVL.

The rearrangement uses TRBV6-5 and TRBJ2-3; 8 bases are a match to TRBD1. CDR3 length: 15 residues. With 2 bases clipped from V and 4 bases from J, the junction kept 5 bases outside the gene matches. CDR1 is MNHEY and CDR2 is SVGAGI in the germline V gene. CDR3 in DNA: TGTGCCAGCAGTTACCGGACAGGGTTCGCAGATACGCAGTATTTT. Amino acids: CASSYRTGFADTQYF.

This chain links TRBV3-1 (or the pseudogene TRBV3-2) with TRBJ2-7, with D perhaps TRBD2 (5 bases). CDR3 length: 15 residues. V lost 0 bases and J lost 7, with 16 bases in between. Per the germline V gene, CDR1 is LGHDT and CDR2 is YNNKEL (reference sequence). CDR3 sequence reads: CASSQDSAVSGEQYF. DNA of the CDR3: TGTGCCAGCAGCCAAGACTCAGCGGTCTCTGGGGAGCAGTACTTC.

V gene TRBV11-3 combines with J gene TRBJ2-1; TRBD1 matches 9 bases. V was pared by 4 bases and J by 8 bases, with 9 bases of the junction left unmatched. This CDR3 comprises 15 residues. Germline V lookup: CDR1 SGHNT, CDR2 YENEEA. CDR3 nucleotides: TGTGCCAGCAGCTCCGCCGACAGGGGGGCGGATGAGCAGTTCTTC. Encoded protein: CASSSADRGADEQFF. Variable domain in full (rest from reference TRBV11-3 and TRBJ2-1): EAGVVQSPRYKIIEKKQPVAFWCNPISGHNTLYWYLQNLGQGPELLIRYENEEAVDDSQLPKDRFSAERLKGVDSTLKIQPAELGDSAVYLCASSSADRGADEQFFGPGTRLTVL.

This sequence joins TRBV28 and TRBJ1-1; a possible D gene is TRBD1 (6 bases). Per the germline V gene, CDR1 is MDHEN and CDR2 is SYDVKM. With 7 bases removed from V and 1 base from J, the gap between germline ends came to 13 bases. This CDR3 spans 14 amino acids. The CDR3, as DNA: TGTGCCAGCAAGGCGGACAGACCGAACACTGAAGCTTTCTTT. Protein: CASKADRPNTEAFF.

The J gene is TRBJ1-4, the V gene TRBV25-1; TRBD1 might be the D (5 bases). Trimming cost V 1 base and J 6 bases, with 12 bases left between them. The CDR3 is made up of 15 amino acids. Germline V lookup: CDR1 MGHDK, CDR2 SYGVNS. The CDR3 bases are TGTGCCAGCAGTGAATTGGACAAGGGGTATGAAAAACTGTTTTTT. As protein: CASSELDKGYEKLFF.

V and J are TRBV12-3 or TRBV12-4 and TRBJ2-7; D is possibly TRBD2 (6 bases). This CDR3 contains 12 residues. The V gene lost 6 bases and the J gene lost 6 bases, with 12 bases spanning the gap. The CDR3 region is CASSPTSTEQYF. CDR3 DNA: TGTGCCAGCAGCCCGACTAGTACCGAGCAGTACTTC.

The V call is TRBV9, the J call TRBJ2-7, with TRBD2 identical over 8 bases. This CDR3 has 16 residues. Germline V gives CDR1 SGDLS, CDR2 YYNGEE. V lost 3 bases, J lost 3 bases, and 11 bases stayed unmatched. The CDR3 is CASSANLAGPHYEQYF. As DNA, the CDR3 is TGTGCCAGCAGCGCCAACCTAGCGGGCCCTCACTACGAGCAGTACTTC.